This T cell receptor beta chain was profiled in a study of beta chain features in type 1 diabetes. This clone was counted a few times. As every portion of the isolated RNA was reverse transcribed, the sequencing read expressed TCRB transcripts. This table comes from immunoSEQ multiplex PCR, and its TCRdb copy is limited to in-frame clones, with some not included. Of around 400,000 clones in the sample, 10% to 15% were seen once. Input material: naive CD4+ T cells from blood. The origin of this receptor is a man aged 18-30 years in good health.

For the CDR3, the DNA is TGTGCCATCAGTGGCGGGACTAGCAACAATGAGCAGTTCTTC. It translates to CAISGGTSNNEQFF. The chain links TRBV10-3 to TRBJ2-1; TRBD2 aligns across 9 bases. The CDR3 spans 14 residues. Germline CDR1 reads ENHRY; CDR2 reads SYGVKD. V gave up 4 bases and J gave up 5 bases; unmatched junction bases: 3.